This is a list of T cell receptor beta chains from one sample in a study of shared T cell receptors in the human thymus. Measured with immunoSEQ multiplex PCR; TCRdb has only the in-frame clones, and not every one. The table shows 600,000 or so clones, with about 87% occurring only once. The same sample was also studied in work on human thymus T cells.

The sample was thymocytes. These receptors were taken from a boy in the first two years of life with a congenital heart defect. Both conserved end residues are part of each CDR3. D genes are given only for firm matches. Clone sizes are given selectively: once, few, many, or a class where the clone is expanded.

J gene,clone size,D gene,V gene,CDR3 DNA,CDR3 protein
TRBJ2-7,.,TRBD2,TRBV4-2,TGTGCCAGCAGCCAAGAAGCTAGGACTAGCGGGGGGCGAGTTCTCCACGAGCAGTACTTC,CASSQEARTSGGRVLHEQYF
TRBJ1-1,.,.,TRBV11-2,TGTGCCAGCAGCTGGTCGGGGGGCACTGAAGCTTTCTTT,CASSWSGGTEAFF
TRBJ1-1,once,.,TRBV19,TGTGCCAGTAGTATAGTTCACAGCGGCACTGAAGCTTTCTTT,CASSIVHSGTEAFF
TRBJ2-7,once,TRBD2,TRBV11-2,TGTGCCAGCAGTGACGGACTAGCGGGAATATCTAGGTACGAGCAGTACTTC,CASSDGLAGISRYEQYF
TRBJ2-1,.,TRBD2,TRBV18,TGTGCCAGCAACGCGGGAGTCGGCTACAATGAGCAGTTCTTC,CASNAGVGYNEQFF
TRBJ2-1,.,.,TRBV5-8,TGTGCCAGCAGCTGGGGGCAGCTAAGCTCCTACAATGAGCAGTTCTTC,CASSWGQLSSYNEQFF
TRBJ2-2,.,.,TRBV19,TGTGCCAGTACTGGGGCTACCGGGGAGCTGTTTTTT,CASTGATGELFF
TRBJ1-1,.,.,TRBV28,TGTGCCAGCAGTTTATTGTCAGGGAACACTGAAGCTTTCTTT,CASSLLSGNTEAFF
TRBJ1-1,.,.,TRBV2,TGTGCCAGCAAGGCGAGGGTGCGGCACACTGAAGCTTTCTTT,CASKARVRHTEAFF
TRBJ2-1,.,.,TRBV15,TGTGCCACCAGCAGACGGGACTCCACCTACAATGAGCAGTTCTTC,CATSRRDSTYNEQFF
TRBJ1-2,.,.,TRBV5-1,TGCGCCAGCAGCTCGGGGGTATATGGCTACACCTTC,CASSSGVYGYTF
TRBJ2-1,.,TRBD2,TRBV14,TGTGCCAGCAGCGTCGGACTAGTTGGCGGTGAGCAGTTCTTC,CASSVGLVGGEQFF
TRBJ2-7,.,.,TRBV4-3,TGCGCCAGCAGCCAGGCTTTTCCACAGGGTCCTAGCTCCTACGAGCAGTACTTC,CASSQAFPQGPSSYEQYF
TRBJ1-1,.,TRBD1,TRBV27,TGTGCCAGCAAACACAGGGGGAAATACGACACTGAAGCTTTCTTT,CASKHRGKYDTEAFF
TRBJ1-5,once,.,TRBV21-1,TGTGCCAGCAGCAAAAGGGGGAGGGGCGGCAATCAGCCCCAGCATTTT,CASSKRGRGGNQPQHF
TRBJ2-1,.,.,TRBV7-3,TGTGCCAGCAGCTTAACAGGCGGTCACAATGAGCAGTTCTTC,CASSLTGGHNEQFF
TRBJ2-7,.,TRBD2,TRBV5-1,TGCGCCAGCAGCCCGATGGCGGGGCGGGGGAAGAACGAGCAGTACTTC,CASSPMAGRGKNEQYF
TRBJ2-7,.,TRBD2,TRBV29-1,TGCAGCGCATCGGGACTAGCGGGAGACGAGCAGTACTTC,CSASGLAGDEQYF
TRBJ1-2,.,.,TRBV14,TGTGCCAGCAGCCAAGATCGGGGGGGACATGGCTACACCTTC,CASSQDRGGHGYTF
TRBJ2-3,.,.,TRBV2,TGTGCCAGCAGTGAAGGTACAGAAGGGGGAGATACGCAGTATTTT,CASSEGTEGGDTQYF
TRBJ2-1,.,.,TRBV7-9,TGTGCCAGCAGCTTAGCCTCGGGGGGTACCAAGGGGGATGAGCAGTTCTTC,CASSLASGGTKGDEQFF
TRBJ1-6,.,.,TRBV11-2,TGTGCCAGCAGCTTAGCAACGGGTTATAATTCACCCCTCCACTTT,CASSLATGYNSPLHF
TRBJ1-6,.,.,TRBV7-8,TGTGCCAGCAGACGAAAGGCTAGATATAATTCACCCCTCCACTTT,CASRRKARYNSPLHF
TRBJ2-1,.,TRBD1,TRBV6-4,TGTGCCAGCAGTGAACACGACAGGGGACCCCACAATGAGCAGTTCTTC,CASSEHDRGPHNEQFF
TRBJ2-7,.,TRBD2,TRBV7-2,TGTGCCAGCAGCTTAGAAGCGGGAGGGCCCCACGAGCAGTACTTC,CASSLEAGGPHEQYF
TRBJ2-1,.,TRBD2,TRBV5-8,TGTGCCAGCAGCGTCGGGGGGGGGCACGAGCAGTTCTTC,CASSVGGGHEQFF
TRBJ2-7,.,TRBD1,TRBV5-1,TGCGCCAGCAGCCTGGACAGGGGAACTTCCTACGAGCAGTACTTC,CASSLDRGTSYEQYF
TRBJ1-5,once,.,TRBV28,TGTGCCAGCAGTTTACGGGTAGATCAGCCCCAGCATTTT,CASSLRVDQPQHF
TRBJ2-4,.,.,TRBV5-6,TGTGCCAGCAGCGTTGACAGAGCAAACATTCAGTACTTC,CASSVDRANIQYF
TRBJ1-3,.,.,TRBV28,TGTGCCAGCAGACATAAGGGGATTCCGAGCTCTGGAAACACCATATATTTT,CASRHKGIPSSGNTIYF
TRBJ2-1,once,TRBD2,TRBV5-1,TGCGCCAGCAGCCCGGGACTAGTCAGGTCCAATGAGCAGTTCTTC,CASSPGLVRSNEQFF
TRBJ1-2,.,.,TRBV4-3,TGCGCCAGCAGCCAAGACCGGACTTTACCCTGGAATGGCTACACCTTC,CASSQDRTLPWNGYTF
TRBJ1-1,.,TRBD1,TRBV28,TGTGCCAGCAGTTGGGACAGGGGATGTAGCACTGAAGCTTTCTTT,CASSWDRGCSTEAFF
TRBJ2-5,.,.,TRBV5-3,TGTGCCCCGAGGCGGCAACAAGAGACCCAGTACTTC,CAPRRQQETQYF
TRBJ1-5,.,.,TRBV28,TGTGCCAGCAGACAATCTCTGAACGCTCAGCCCCAGCATTTT,CASRQSLNAQPQHF
TRBJ2-3,.,TRBD1,TRBV29-1,TGCAGCGTTGATGGGGTAATAGGGACAGGGACAGATACGCAGTATTTT,CSVDGVIGTGTDTQYF
TRBJ2-7,.,TRBD2,TRBV5-1,TGCGCCAGCAGCTCCAGGACTAGCGGGAGCGCTGACGAGCAGTACTTC,CASSSRTSGSADEQYF
TRBJ1-1,.,.,TRBV19,TGTGCCAGTAGGGAGTTCCTGAACACTGAAGCTTTCTTT,CASREFLNTEAFF
TRBJ1-5,.,TRBD1,TRBV28,TGTGCCAGCAGACCGGGACAGGGGGGAGTTCAGCCCCAGCATTTT,CASRPGQGGVQPQHF
TRBJ2-7,once,.,TRBV28,TGTGCCAGCAGTCTACGGACGCAAATTAGACTAGGGACCTACGAGCAGTACTTC,CASSLRTQIRLGTYEQYF
TRBJ1-6,.,TRBD1,TRBV2,TGTGCCAGCAGACACTCCGGGACAGGGGGCGATTCACCCCTCCACTTT,CASRHSGTGGDSPLHF
TRBJ1-2,.,TRBD1,TRBV7-2,TGTGCCAGCAGCGACCCAAGGGACAGCTACTTCTATGGCTACACCTTC,CASSDPRDSYFYGYTF
TRBJ2-3,.,TRBD2,TRBV4-1,TGCGCCAGCAGCCAATTCATAGCGGGGGGGGTAGAAGATACGCAGTATTTT,CASSQFIAGGVEDTQYF
TRBJ2-2,.,TRBD1,TRBV11-1,TGTGCCAGCAGCCCCCTGGGGGACCAGGGGGCCGGGGAGCTGTTTTTT,CASSPLGDQGAGELFF
TRBJ1-3,.,.,TRBV5-5,TGTGCCAGCAGCTTGTGGCAGGCTGGTGGAAACACCATATATTTT,CASSLWQAGGNTIYF
TRBJ2-7,.,TRBD2,TRBV5-4,TGTGCCAGCAGCCCCGGGACTAGCGGGAGGGCCGAGTACGAGCAGTACTTC,CASSPGTSGRAEYEQYF
TRBJ2-2,.,.,TRBV14,TGTGCCAGCAGCCAAGATGCGGCGGCAGGGGAAAACACCGGGGAGCTGTTTTTT,CASSQDAAAGENTGELFF
TRBJ1-1,.,.,TRBV15,TGTGCCACCAGCAGAGGGGAAGGACACCTCACTGAAGCTTTCTTT,CATSRGEGHLTEAFF
TRBJ2-7,.,.,TRBV25-1,TGTGCCAGCAGCGAAGGAAAGGTAGCGGAAAATTACGAGCAGTACTTC,CASSEGKVAENYEQYF
TRBJ2-1,.,TRBD2,TRBV4-1,TGCGCCAGCAGCCAGACTAGCGGGAGAATCGATGAGCAGTTCTTC,CASSQTSGRIDEQFF
TRBJ2-5,.,TRBD1,TRBV10-3,TGTGCCATCAGTGAGTCGCCGACAGGGGGGAAGGAAGAGACCCAGTACTTC,CAISESPTGGKEETQYF
TRBJ2-2,.,.,TRBV9,TGTGCCAGCAGCGTAGTAGGGGTTGAAGCCGGGGAGCTGTTTTTT,CASSVVGVEAGELFF
TRBJ2-5,.,TRBD2,TRBV7-2,TGTGCCAGCAGCTTGGGGACTAGCGTTGAAGAGACCCAGTACTTC,CASSLGTSVEETQYF
TRBJ2-3,.,.,TRBV7-6,TGTGCCAGCAGCCGTGGGCCGATCCGCACAGATACGCAGTATTTT,CASSRGPIRTDTQYF